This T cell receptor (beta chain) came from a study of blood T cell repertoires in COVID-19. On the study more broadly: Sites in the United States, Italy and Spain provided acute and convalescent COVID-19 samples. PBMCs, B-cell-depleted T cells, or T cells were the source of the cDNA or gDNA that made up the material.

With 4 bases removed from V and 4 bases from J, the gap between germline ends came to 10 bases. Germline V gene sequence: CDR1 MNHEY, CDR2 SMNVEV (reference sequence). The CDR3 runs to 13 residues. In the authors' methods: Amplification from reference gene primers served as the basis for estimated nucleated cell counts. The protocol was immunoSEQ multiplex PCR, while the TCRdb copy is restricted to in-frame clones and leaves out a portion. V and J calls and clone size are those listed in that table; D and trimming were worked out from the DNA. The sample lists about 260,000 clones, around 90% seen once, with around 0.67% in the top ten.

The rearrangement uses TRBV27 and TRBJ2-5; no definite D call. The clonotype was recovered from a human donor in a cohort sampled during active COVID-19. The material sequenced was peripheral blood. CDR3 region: CASSWSRRETQYF. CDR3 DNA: TGTGCCAGCAGTTGGAGTAGGAGAGAGACCCAGTACTTC.